Reported below is one T cell receptor beta chain. The antigen is unknown. V gave up 5 bases and J gave up 2 bases; unmatched junction bases: 9. Germline CDR1 and CDR2: MNHNS and SASEGT. The length of the CDR3 is 15 residues. This specimen belongs to a study of cytomegalovirus exposure and HLA in healthy donors. The study, taken as a whole, reports: Some public TCRs appeared in many individuals, while most sequences were rare.

Sequenced by immunoSEQ multiplex PCR; TCRdb stores in-frame clones only, minus some. The sample consists of approximately 76,000 clones, roughly 94% of them appearing once. The V gene is TRBV6-1, the J gene TRBJ2-7; 7 bases fit TRBD2. The TCR comes from a woman between 18 and 29 years old in good health and CMV-seronegative. Sequences were obtained from PBMCs. CDR3 coding DNA: TGTGCCAGCAGTCCATCCGAGCGGGGAACCTACGAGCAGTACTTC. Translating it yields CASSPSERGTYEQYF.